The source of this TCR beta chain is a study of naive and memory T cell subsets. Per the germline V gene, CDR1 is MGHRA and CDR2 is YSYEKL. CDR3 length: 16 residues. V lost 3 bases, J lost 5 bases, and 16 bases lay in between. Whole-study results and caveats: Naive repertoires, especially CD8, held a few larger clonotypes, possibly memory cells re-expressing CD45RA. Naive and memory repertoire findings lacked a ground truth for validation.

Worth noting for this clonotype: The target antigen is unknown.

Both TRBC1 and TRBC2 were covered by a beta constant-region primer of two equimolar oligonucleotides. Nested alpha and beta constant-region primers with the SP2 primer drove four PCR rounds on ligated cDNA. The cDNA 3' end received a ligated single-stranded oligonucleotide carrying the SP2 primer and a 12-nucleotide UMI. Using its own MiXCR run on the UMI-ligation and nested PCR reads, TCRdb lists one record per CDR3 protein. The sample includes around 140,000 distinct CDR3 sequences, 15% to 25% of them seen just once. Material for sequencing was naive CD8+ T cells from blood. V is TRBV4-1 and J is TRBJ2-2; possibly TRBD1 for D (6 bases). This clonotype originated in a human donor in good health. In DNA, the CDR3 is TGCGCCAGCAGCCATGATGGGGACACCAGTACCGGGGAGCTGTTTTTT. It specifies CASSHDGDTSTGELFF.